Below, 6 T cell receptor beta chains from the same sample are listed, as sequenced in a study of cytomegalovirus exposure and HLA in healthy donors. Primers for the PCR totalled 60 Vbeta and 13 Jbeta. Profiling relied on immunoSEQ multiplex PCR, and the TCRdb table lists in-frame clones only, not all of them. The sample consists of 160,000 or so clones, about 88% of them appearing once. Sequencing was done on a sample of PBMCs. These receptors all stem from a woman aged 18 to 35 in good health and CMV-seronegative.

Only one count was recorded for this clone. CDR3 nucleotide sequence: TGTGCCAGCAGCTTAGTGGGCAGTCTCTACGAGCAGTACTTC. Protein product: CASSLVGSLYEQYF. This chain links TRBV7-2 with TRBJ2-7; D remains ambiguous. The V gene lost 1 base and the J gene lost 3 bases, with 10 bases spanning the gap. The CDR3 length is 14 residues. The germline V gene encodes CDR1 SGHTA and CDR2 FQGNSA.

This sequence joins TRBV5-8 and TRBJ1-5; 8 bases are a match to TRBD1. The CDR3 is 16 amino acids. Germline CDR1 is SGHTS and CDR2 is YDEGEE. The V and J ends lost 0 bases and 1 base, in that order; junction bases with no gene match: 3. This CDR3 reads CASSLEGQGSNQPQHF. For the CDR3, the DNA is TGTGCCAGCAGCTTGGAAGGACAGGGAAGCAATCAGCCCCAGCATTTT.

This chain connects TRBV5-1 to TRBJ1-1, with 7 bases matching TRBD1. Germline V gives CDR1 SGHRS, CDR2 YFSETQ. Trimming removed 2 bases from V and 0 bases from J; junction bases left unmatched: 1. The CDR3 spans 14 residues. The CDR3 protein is CASSLQGMNTEAFF. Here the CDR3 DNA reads TGCGCCAGCAGCTTACAGGGGATGAACACTGAAGCTTTCTTT.

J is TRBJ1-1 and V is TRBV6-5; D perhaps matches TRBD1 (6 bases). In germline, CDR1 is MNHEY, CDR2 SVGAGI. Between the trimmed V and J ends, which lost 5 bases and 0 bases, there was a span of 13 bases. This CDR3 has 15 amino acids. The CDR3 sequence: CASSVEQGMNTEAFF. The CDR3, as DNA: TGTGCCAGCAGTGTAGAACAGGGTATGAACACTGAAGCTTTCTTT.

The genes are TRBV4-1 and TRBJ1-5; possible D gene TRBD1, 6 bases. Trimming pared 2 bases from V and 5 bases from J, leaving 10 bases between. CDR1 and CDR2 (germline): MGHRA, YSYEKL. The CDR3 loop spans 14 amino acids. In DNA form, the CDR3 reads TGCGCCAGCAGCCAAAGGGGGTCCCATCAGCCCCAGCATTTT. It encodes CASSQRGSHQPQHF.

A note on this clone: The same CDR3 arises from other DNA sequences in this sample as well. CDR3 nucleotides: TGTGCCAGCAGTTCCCGACAGGGATTGAACACTGAAGCTTTCTTT. Protein product: CASSSRQGLNTEAFF. The chain couples TRBV6-5 to TRBJ1-1; 7 nucleotides match TRBD1. This CDR3 is 15 amino acids long. V was clipped by 4 bases and J by 0 bases; unmatched bases: 5. Germline V gene sequence: CDR1 MNHEY, CDR2 SVGAGI.